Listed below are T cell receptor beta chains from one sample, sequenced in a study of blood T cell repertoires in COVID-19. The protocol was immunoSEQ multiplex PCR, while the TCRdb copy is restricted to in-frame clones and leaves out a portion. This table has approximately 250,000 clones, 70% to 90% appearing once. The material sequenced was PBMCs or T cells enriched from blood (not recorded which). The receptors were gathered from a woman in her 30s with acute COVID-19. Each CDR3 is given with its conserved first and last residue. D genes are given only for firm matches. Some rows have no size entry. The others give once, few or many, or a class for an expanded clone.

CDR3: CASSPSTGTGMNEQFF; DNA: TGTGCCAGCAGCCCCTCTACGGGGACAGGTATGAATGAGCAGTTCTTC; V: TRBV7-9; size: NA; J: TRBJ2-1; D: TRBD1
CDR3: CASSLAITELYQPQHF; DNA: TGTGCCAGCAGCTTAGCGATAACGGAGCTTTATCAGCCCCAGCATTTT; V: TRBV7-8; size: NA; J: TRBJ1-5; D: NA
CDR3: CASSPGTGLGTDTQYF; DNA: TGTGCCAGCAGCCCCGGGACAGGGTTGGGCACAGATACGCAGTATTTT; V: TRBV7-2; size: NA; J: TRBJ2-3; D: TRBD1
CDR3: CSVGGGSGAREQYF; DNA: TGCAGCGTTGGGGGCGGGAGTGGTGCGCGCGAGCAGTACTTC; V: TRBV29-1; size: NA; J: TRBJ2-7; D: TRBD2
CDR3: CASSSGTSGSLVHNEQFF; DNA: TGTGCCAGCAGCTCCGGGACTAGCGGGAGTCTCGTCCACAATGAGCAGTTCTTC; V: TRBV7-2; size: NA; J: TRBJ2-1; D: TRBD2
CDR3: CASSFMTIYSNQPQHF; DNA: TGTGCCAGCAGCTTCATGACAATCTATAGCAATCAGCCCCAGCATTTT; V: TRBV7-2; size: NA; J: TRBJ1-5; D: NA
CDR3: CASSYRGDTEAFF; DNA: TGTGCCAGCAGTTATCGGGGGGACACTGAAGCTTTCTTT; V: TRBV27; size: NA; J: TRBJ1-1; D: NA
CDR3: CASSFLGTQYF; DNA: TGTGCCAGCAGTTTCCTCGGGACTCAGTACTTC; V: TRBV12-3/TRBV12-4; size: NA; J: TRBJ2-7; D: NA
CDR3: CASSLPGDYEQYF; DNA: TGTGCCAGCAGTTTACCGGGGGATTACGAGCAGTACTTC; V: TRBV28; size: NA; J: TRBJ2-7; D: NA
CDR3: CASSSEGFTEAFF; DNA: TGTGCCAGCAGCTCCGAGGGTTTCACTGAAGCTTTCTTT; V: TRBV7-9; size: NA; J: TRBJ1-1; D: NA
CDR3: CASLAGRTEAFF; DNA: TGTGCCAGCCTGGCGGGCCGTACTGAAGCTTTCTTT; V: TRBV28; size: NA; J: TRBJ1-1; D: NA
CDR3: CASSSPSSYNSPLHF; DNA: TGTGCCAGCAGCTCTCCCAGCTCCTATAATTCACCCCTCCACTTT; V: TRBV11-2; size: NA; J: TRBJ1-6; D: NA
CDR3: CASSPGLAGEETQYF; DNA: TGTGCCAGCAGCCCGGGACTAGCGGGAGAAGAGACCCAGTACTTC; V: TRBV7-9; size: NA; J: TRBJ2-5; D: TRBD2
CDR3: CSASPTYEQYF; DNA: TGCAGTGCTAGCCCCACCTACGAGCAGTACTTC; V: TRBV20-1; size: NA; J: TRBJ2-7; D: NA
CDR3: CASSAPPGKDTEAFF; DNA: TGTGCCAGCAGTGCCCCCCCAGGGAAGGACACTGAAGCTTTCTTT; V: TRBV28; size: NA; J: TRBJ1-1; D: NA
CDR3: CASSPSTGQPINYGYTF; DNA: TGTGCCAGCAGTCCCTCGACAGGGCAGCCCATTAACTATGGCTACACCTTC; V: TRBV6-6; size: few; J: TRBJ1-2; D: TRBD1
CDR3: CASSSLNLYGYTF; DNA: TGTGCCAGCAGTTCTCTAAACCTCTATGGCTACACCTTC; V: TRBV12-3/TRBV12-4; size: NA; J: TRBJ1-2; D: NA